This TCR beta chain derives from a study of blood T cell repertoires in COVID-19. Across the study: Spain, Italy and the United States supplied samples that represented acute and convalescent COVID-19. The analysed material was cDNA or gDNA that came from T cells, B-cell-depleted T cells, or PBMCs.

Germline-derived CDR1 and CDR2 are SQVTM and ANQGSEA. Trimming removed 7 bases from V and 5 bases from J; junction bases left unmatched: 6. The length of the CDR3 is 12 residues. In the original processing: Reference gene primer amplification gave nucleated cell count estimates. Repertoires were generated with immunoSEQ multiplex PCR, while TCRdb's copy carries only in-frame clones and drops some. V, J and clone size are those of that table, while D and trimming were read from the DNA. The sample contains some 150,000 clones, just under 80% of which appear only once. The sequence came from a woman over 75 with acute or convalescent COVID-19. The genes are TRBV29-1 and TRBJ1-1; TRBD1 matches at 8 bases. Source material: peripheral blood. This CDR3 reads CSAGQGITEAFF. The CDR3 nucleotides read TGCAGCGCCGGACAGGGAATAACTGAAGCTTTCTTT. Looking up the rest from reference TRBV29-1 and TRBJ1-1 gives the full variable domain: SAVISQKPSRDICQRGTSLTIQCQVDSQVTMMFWYRQQPGQSLTLIATANQGSEATYESGFVIDKFPISRPNLTFSTLTVSNMSPEDSSIYLCSAGQGITEAFFGQGTRLTVV.